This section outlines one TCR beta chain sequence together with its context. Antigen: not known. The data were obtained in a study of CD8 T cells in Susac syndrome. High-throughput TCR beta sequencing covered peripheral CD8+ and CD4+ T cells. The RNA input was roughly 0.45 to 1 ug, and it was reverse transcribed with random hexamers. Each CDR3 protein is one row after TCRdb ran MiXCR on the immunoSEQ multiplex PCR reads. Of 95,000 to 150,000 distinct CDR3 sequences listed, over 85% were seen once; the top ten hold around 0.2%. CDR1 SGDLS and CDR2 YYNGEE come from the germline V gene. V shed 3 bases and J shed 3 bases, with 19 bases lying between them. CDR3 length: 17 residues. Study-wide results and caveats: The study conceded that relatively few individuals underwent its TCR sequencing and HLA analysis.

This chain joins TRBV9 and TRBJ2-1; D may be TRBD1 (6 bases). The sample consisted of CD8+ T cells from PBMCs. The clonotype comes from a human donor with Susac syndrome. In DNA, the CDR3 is TGTGCCAGCAGCGAGAAACCAGGGGACGAGCACTACAATGAGCAGTTCTTC. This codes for CASSEKPGDEHYNEQFF.